This T cell receptor (beta chain) was observed in a study of CD8+ T cells in alopecia areata. Study results and limitations: It was lesional scalp, especially alopecia totalis/universalis, that showed higher clonality than normal scalp. Unlike in mice, where it was clearer, TCR sharing across patients was less clear, possibly HLA-related.

To note about this clone: Its antigen remains unknown.

As the sequencing template, cDNA was produced by extracting RNA and reverse transcribing it. The repertoire was sequenced with immunoSEQ multiplex PCR; TCRdb's copy has only in-frame clones and lacks some. In the table there are about 110,000 clones, almost 60% of which are singletons. PBMCs provided sorted CD4+ and CD8+ T cells. The clonotype was recovered from a human donor in good health. Sequencing was carried out using CD8+ T cells sorted from blood.

CDR3 sequence reads: CATSTERGQDNYGYTF. CDR3 bases: TGTGCCACCAGCACCGAGAGGGGTCAAGATAACTATGGCTACACCTTC. The chain is built from TRBV15 and TRBJ1-2; maybe TRBD1 (5 bases). CDR1 LNHNV and CDR2 YYDKDF come from the germline V gene (reference sequence). This CDR3 is 16 amino acids long. V gave up 4 bases and J gave up 1 base, with 16 bases separating them.